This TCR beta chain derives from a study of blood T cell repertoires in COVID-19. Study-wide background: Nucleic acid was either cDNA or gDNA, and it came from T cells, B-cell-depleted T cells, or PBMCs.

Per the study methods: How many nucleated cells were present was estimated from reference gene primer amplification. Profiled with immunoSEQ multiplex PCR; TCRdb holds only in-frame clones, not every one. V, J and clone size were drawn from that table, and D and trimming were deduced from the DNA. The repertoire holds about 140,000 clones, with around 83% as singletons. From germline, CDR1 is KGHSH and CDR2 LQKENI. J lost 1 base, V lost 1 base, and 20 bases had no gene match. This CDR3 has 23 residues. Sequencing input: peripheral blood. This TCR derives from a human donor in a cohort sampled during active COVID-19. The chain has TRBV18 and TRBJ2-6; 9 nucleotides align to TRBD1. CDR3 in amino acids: CASSPRLQGPGDRVLSGANVLTF. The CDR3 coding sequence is TGTGCCAGCTCACCACGTTTGCAAGGTCCGGGGGACAGGGTACTGTCTGGGGCCAACGTCCTGACTTTC.